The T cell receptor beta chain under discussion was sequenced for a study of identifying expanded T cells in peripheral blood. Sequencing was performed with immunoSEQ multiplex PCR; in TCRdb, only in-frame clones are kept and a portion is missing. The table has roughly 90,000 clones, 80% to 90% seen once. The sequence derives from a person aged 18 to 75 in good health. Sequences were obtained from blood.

The chain's CDR3 is CASTYSSYNSPLHF. CDR3 DNA sequence: TGTGCCAGTACCTACAGCTCCTATAATTCACCCCTCCACTTT. The rearrangement links TRBV19 to TRBJ1-6; no definite D call. Germline V gene lookup returns CDR1 LNHDA and CDR2 SQIVND (reference sequence). Trimming cost V 7 bases and J 0 bases, with 7 bases left between them. There are 14 residues in the CDR3.